These 18 T cell receptor beta chains were all obtained from the same sample, sequenced in a study of T cells in Graves' hyperthyroidism and ophthalmopathy. TCR beta CDR3 sequences were amplified from RNA transcripts. The HTBI set primed first-round TCR CDR3 RT-PCR. MiXCR, run by TCRdb on the multiplex PCR reads, gives a single entry per CDR3 protein. The sample includes 350,000 to 400,000 distinct CDR3 sequences, around 13% of them seen just once. What was sequenced was blood. The receptors were sampled from a woman aged 55-69 years with Graves' hyperthyroidism.

Ten or more counts support this clonotype. The chain combines TRBV6-1 with TRBJ1-3; no clear D. The CDR3 totals 16 residues. The V end lost 6 bases, the J end lost 2 bases, and 17 bases lay between the germline ends. Germline assignment: CDR1 MNHNS and CDR2 SASEGT. CDR3 sequence: CASSRDDSRTGNTIYF. The CDR3 region has the DNA TGTGCCAGCAGCAGAGACGACTCCCGGACTGGAAACACCATATATTTT.

The CDR3 sequence is CSARAKLAVSTDTQYF. The CDR3, as DNA: TGCAGTGCTAGAGCTAAGCTAGCGGTTAGCACAGATACGCAGTATTTT. The V and J genes are TRBV20-1 and TRBJ2-3; 7 positions agree with TRBD2. CDR3 length: 16 amino acids. The V segment lost 1 base and the J segment 0 bases; nucleotides outside the gene matches: 7. Germline V gene data show CDR1 as DFQATT and CDR2 as SNEGSKA (reference sequence).

This clonotype was observed at least ten times. V usage is TRBV5-8 and J usage is TRBJ1-1, with 7 bases identical to TRBD1. Per germline, CDR1 SGHTS and CDR2 YDEGEE. CDR3 length: 14 residues. V was pared by 5 bases and J by 4 bases, with 8 bases of the junction left unmatched. CDR3 amino acids: CASSPQGIGTEAFF. As DNA, the CDR3 is TGTGCCAGCAGTCCACAGGGGATAGGCACTGAAGCTTTCTTT.

This clonotype has at least ten counts. The V call is TRBV24-1, the J call TRBJ2-5, with 7 bases lining up with TRBD1. This CDR3 has 13 residues. V shed 7 bases, J shed 5 bases, and the junction held 6 bases outside the gene matches. The germline V gene encodes CDR1 KGHDR and CDR2 SFDVKD. CDR3 in amino acids: CATRGGREETQYF. The CDR3 DNA reads TGTGCCACCAGAGGGGGCAGGGAGGAGACCCAGTACTTC.

This clonotype was recorded many times. The chain has TRBV7-8 and TRBJ2-7, with 15 nucleotides matching TRBD2. This CDR3 is built from 16 residues. The junction had 2 bases not matched to a gene; V was cut back by 1 base and J by 4 bases. Germline lookup yields CDR1 SGHVS and CDR2 FQNEAQ. CDR3 DNA sequence: TGTGCCAGCAGCTTAGTTGGGACTAGCGGGAGGTACGAGCAGTACTTC. Translated, it gives CASSLVGTSGRYEQYF. Full variable domain (rest looked up from reference TRBV7-8 and TRBJ2-7): GAGVSQSPRYKVAKRGQDVALRCDPISGHVSLFWYQQALGQGPEFLTYFQNEAQLDKSGLPSDRFFAERPEGSVSTLKIQRTQQEDSAVYLCASSLVGTSGRYEQYFGPGTRLTVT.

The V and J genes are TRBV5-1 and TRBJ2-2; maybe TRBD1 (6 bases). Germline V CDR1 and CDR2: SGHRS, YFSETQ. This CDR3 contains 16 residues. V lost 4 bases and J 0 bases, leaving 13 bases between the germline ends. The CDR3 protein is CASSAYRASNTGELFF. The CDR3 region has the DNA TGCGCCAGCAGCGCATACAGGGCGTCGAACACCGGGGAGCTGTTTTTT.

This rearrangement joins TRBV5-4 to TRBJ1-4; possibly TRBD1 for D (5 bases). This CDR3 spans 19 amino acids. The germline V gene has CDR1 SGHNT and CDR2 YYREEE (reference sequence). The ends were cut back, 4 bases at V and 1 base at J, with 23 bases in the middle. In DNA, the CDR3 is TGTGCCAGCAGCGCCGGGGGAGCAGGATCGGGAGTAACTAATGAAAAACTGTTTTTT. Translating it yields CASSAGGAGSGVTNEKLFF.

This clonotype was recorded a few times. This may stem from a read error, because a much larger clone lies one nucleotide away. V usage is TRBV11-2 and J usage is TRBJ2-7; TRBD2 matches at 8 bases. V shed 6 bases, J shed 6 bases, and the junction held 13 bases outside the gene matches. Germline V gives CDR1 SGHAT, CDR2 FQNNGV. This CDR3 is built from 15 residues. DNA of the CDR3: TGTGCCAGCAGAAAAGCGGGAGTCGGTTTCCCCGAGCAGTACTTC. Protein: CASRKAGVGFPEQYF.

This clonotype showed up many times. The genes are TRBV7-6 and TRBJ1-4; D remains ambiguous. Germline V gives CDR1 SGHVS, CDR2 FNYEAQ. The germline V and J ends were trimmed by 4 bases and 8 bases, with 17 bases remaining between them. This CDR3 spans 15 amino acids. The DNA of the CDR3 is TGTGCCAGCAGCTCTAGCCTCCTGGGTGAAGAAAAACTGTTTTTT. This translates into CASSSSLLGEEKLFF.

V usage is TRBV12-3 or TRBV12-4 and J usage is TRBJ2-2; D uncertain. Trimming pared 3 bases from V and 3 bases from J, leaving 11 bases between. The CDR3 length is 15 residues. CDR3 bases: TGTGCCAGCAGTTTCGCACTACTGGACACCGGGGAGCTGTTTTTT. The encoded protein is CASSFALLDTGELFF.

This clonotype was counted ten times or more. The CDR3 DNA reads as TGTGCCAGCAACAAGGGGACTAGCGGGCACAATGAGCAGTTCTTC. This sequence encodes CASNKGTSGHNEQFF. V usage is TRBV27 and J usage is TRBJ2-1, with TRBD2 matching over 12 bases. The V gene's germline CDR1 is MNHEY and CDR2 SMNVEV (reference sequence). The V segment lost 7 bases and the J segment 5 bases; nucleotides outside the gene matches: 6. The CDR3 is 15 amino acids.

The gene calls are TRBV24-1 and TRBJ1-2, with 12 bases matching TRBD1. CDR1 and CDR2 from the germline V gene are KGHDR and SFDVKD. The CDR3 is 15 residues long. The junction had 6 bases not matched to a gene; V was cut back by 3 bases and J by 8 bases. CDR3 in amino acids: CATSDPGTGGAGYTF. CDR3 coding DNA: TGTGCCACCAGTGATCCGGGGACAGGGGGCGCCGGCTACACCTTC.

Many counts were recorded for this clonotype. The chain employs TRBV28 and TRBJ2-3; D unresolved. Germline assignment: CDR1 MDHEN and CDR2 SYDVKM. The V gene lost 4 bases and the J gene lost 6 bases, with 14 bases spanning the gap. The CDR3 extends over 14 amino acids. The CDR3 reads CASSSRAPGDTQYF. Written as DNA, the CDR3 is TGTGCCAGCAGTTCCCGGGCCCCGGGCGATACGCAGTATTTT.

This chain connects TRBV12-3 or TRBV12-4 to TRBJ2-7; 7 nucleotides align to TRBD2. The CDR3 extends over 14 amino acids. V lost 4 bases and J lost 3; bases outside the gene matches: 6. The CDR3 spells CASSSGLPLYEQYF. The CDR3 bases are TGTGCCAGCAGTTCGGGACTACCTCTCTACGAGCAGTACTTC.

This clonotype was counted at least ten times. The chain joins TRBV3-1 to TRBJ1-2; 8 bases match TRBD1. The V gene end was trimmed by 6 bases and the J gene end by 8 bases; junction bases not matched to a gene: 8. CDR3 length: 13 residues. The germline V gene has CDR1 LGHDT and CDR2 YNNKEL (reference sequence). CDR3 sequence (DNA): TGTGCCAGCAGTATAGCAGGGGGCGGAGGCTACACCTTC. Its translation is CASSIAGGGGYTF.

The sample holds a few counts of this clonotype. The J gene is TRBJ2-1, the V gene TRBV7-9; 7 bases are shared with TRBD1. The germline V gene has CDR1 SEHNR and CDR2 FQNEAQ (reference sequence). This CDR3 is built from 15 residues. J was trimmed by 4 bases and V by 1 base; bases with no gene match: 4. The CDR3, as DNA: TGTGCCAGCAGCTTAGAAAGGGACAGATACAATGAGCAGTTCTTC. Residues: CASSLERDRYNEQFF.

The table lists this clonotype with many counts. J is TRBJ1-6 and V is TRBV5-1, with D maybe TRBD1 (6 bases). The CDR3 sequence is 15 residues long. Germline loops: CDR1 SGHRS, CDR2 YFSETQ. The V and J ends lost 3 bases and 8 bases respectively, with 15 bases between them. The CDR3 DNA reads TGCGCCAGCAGCTCGGGTACGGGGGCGGATTCACCCCTCCACTTT. This sequence encodes CASSSGTGADSPLHF.

This clonotype has more than one count but fewer than ten. CDR3 nucleotides: TGTGCCAGCAGTCGCCGGGACAGGGGAGGCAATCAGCCCCAGCATTTT. Residues: CASSRRDRGGNQPQHF. V and J are TRBV11-2 and TRBJ1-5; 10 positions agree with TRBD1. The germline gives CDR1 SGHAT, CDR2 FQNNGV. CDR3 length: 16 amino acids. V gave up 6 bases and J gave up 2 bases; unmatched junction bases: 7.